This TCR beta chain comes out of a study of cytomegalovirus exposure and HLA in healthy donors. Study-wide findings and caveats: A few chains linked to CMV were shown in vitro to be specific for CMV antigens. Reportedly, diagnosis of cytomegalovirus status by the classifier showed high specificity and sensitivity. Most TCR sequences were seen very rarely across donors, but some public TCRs occurred in many.

Germline loops: CDR1 LGHNA, CDR2 YNFKEQ. CDR3 length: 14 amino acids. The V gene lost 1 base and the J gene lost 3 bases, with 10 bases spanning the gap. Profiled with immunoSEQ multiplex PCR; TCRdb holds only in-frame clones, not every one. The table lists 250,000 to 400,000 clones, around 90% of them singletons. This clone was seen a few times. Its target is not known. The sequence was obtained from a man aged 25-40 years in good health and CMV-seronegative. Specimen: PBMCs. The rearrangement uses TRBV4-2 and TRBJ2-7; possible D gene TRBD2, 5 bases. DNA of the CDR3: TGTGCCAGCAGCCAAGTCGAGGGAATCTACGAGCAGTACTTC. Its translation: CASSQVEGIYEQYF.